The 9 T cell receptor beta chains listed next were all sequenced from one sample in a study of T cell responses to AZD1222 COVID-19 vaccine. The table came from immunoSEQ multiplex PCR; TCRdb's copy has only in-frame clones and leaves some out. The table records tens of thousands of clones, 70% to 90% of them present only once. The sequencing used peripheral blood, collected 28 days after the second AZD1222 dose. These receptors were obtained from an adult who received the AZD1222 COVID-19 vaccine.

V and J are TRBV7-9 and TRBJ1-2; the D is unclear. This CDR3 spans 12 amino acids. V lost 6 bases to trimming and J lost 5 bases, with 10 bases between them. In germline, CDR1 is SEHNR, CDR2 FQNEAQ (reference sequence). The CDR3, as DNA: TGTGCCAGCAGTCCGAGGAGTTATGGCTACACCTTC. Its protein product is CASSPRSYGYTF.

The count of this clone is one. The chain carries TRBV28 and TRBJ1-6; possible D gene TRBD1, 6 bases. The CDR3 length is 15 residues. V was cut by 11 bases and J by 0 bases, with 14 bases left in between. Germline values: CDR1 MDHEN, CDR2 SYDVKM. This CDR3 is CASAGASSYNSPLHF. In DNA, the CDR3 is TGTGCCTCCGCGGGGGCTAGCTCCTATAATTCACCCCTCCACTTT.

V and J are TRBV6-5 and TRBJ1-1; D ambiguous. The CDR3 runs to 12 residues. Germline loops: CDR1 MNHEY, CDR2 SVGAGI. The ends were cut back, 6 bases at V and 1 base at J, with 6 bases in the middle. DNA of the CDR3: TGTGCCAGCAGCATAGCGAACACTGAAGCTTTCTTT. This encodes CASSIANTEAFF.

The chain joins TRBV5-1 to TRBJ2-7; D is unresolved. The germline V gene has CDR1 SGHRS and CDR2 YFSETQ. The CDR3 sequence is 14 residues long. V shed 0 bases and J shed 1 base, with 8 bases lying between them. CDR3 DNA: TGCGCCAGCAGCTTGGGGGAATCTTCCTACGAGCAGTACTTC. It specifies CASSLGESSYEQYF.

The chain is built from TRBV11-1 and TRBJ2-1, with D possibly being TRBD1 (6 bases). Trimming left V 6 bases short and J 7 bases short, with 22 bases between. This CDR3 region has 16 residues. The germline CDR1 and CDR2 sequences are SGHAT and FQDESV (reference sequence). CDR3 nucleotides: TGTGCCAGCAGTCCCGTCGTCAGGGGCACTAGGAATGAGCAGTTCTTC. Encoded protein: CASSPVVRGTRNEQFF.

The rearrangement joins TRBV2 to TRBJ1-6, with D tentatively TRBD1 (6 bases). Deletions cut 4 bases from V and 3 bases from J, with 10 bases between. CDR1 and CDR2 from the germline V gene are SNHLY and FYNNEI. The CDR3 covers 15 residues. Written as DNA, the CDR3 is TGTGCCAGCAGTGTCGGACAGATCTATAATTCACCCCTCCACTTT. This sequence encodes CASSVGQIYNSPLHF.

For this clone: Relative to the germline gene, one junction end is altered; a read error may explain this. This chain links TRBV7-7 with TRBJ1-1, with D unresolved. Germline V CDR1 and CDR2: SSHAT, FNYEAQ (reference sequence). The CDR3 has 12 amino acids. Here the CDR3 reads CASSPLDTEAFF. For the CDR3, the DNA is TGTGCTAGCAGCCCCCTGGACACTGAAGCTTTCTTT.

The V gene is TRBV28, the J gene TRBJ1-6, with D perhaps matching TRBD1 (6 bases). Germline V lookup: CDR1 MDHEN, CDR2 SYDVKM. The V end lost 7 bases, the J end lost 0 bases, and 16 bases lay between the germline ends. The CDR3 covers 17 residues. The CDR3 is CASKGRGGSSYNSPLHF. CDR3 DNA sequence: TGTGCCAGCAAGGGCAGGGGAGGGAGCTCCTATAATTCACCCCTCCACTTT.

In DNA form, the CDR3 reads TGTGCCAGCGCCGAGCGGGCAGGGGGAACTGAAGCTTTCTTT. Encoded protein: CASAERAGGTEAFF. The chain carries TRBV6-4 and TRBJ1-1, with 7 positions matching TRBD1. The V segment lost 8 bases and the J segment 5 bases; nucleotides outside the gene matches: 11. The CDR3 totals 14 residues. Germline CDR1 is MRHNA and CDR2 is SNTAGT.